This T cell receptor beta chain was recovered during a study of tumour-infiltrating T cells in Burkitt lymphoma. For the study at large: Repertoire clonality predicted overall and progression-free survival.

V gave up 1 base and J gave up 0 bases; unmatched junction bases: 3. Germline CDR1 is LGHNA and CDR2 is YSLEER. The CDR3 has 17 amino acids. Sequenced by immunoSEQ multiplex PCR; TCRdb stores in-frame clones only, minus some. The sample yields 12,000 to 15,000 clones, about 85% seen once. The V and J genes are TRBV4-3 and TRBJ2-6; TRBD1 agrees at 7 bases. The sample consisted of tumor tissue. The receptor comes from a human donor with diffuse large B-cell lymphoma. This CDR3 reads CASSQGTGASGANVLTF. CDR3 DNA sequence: TGCGCCAGCAGCCAAGGGACAGGAGCCTCTGGGGCCAACGTCCTGACTTTC.